This entry features one TCR beta chain sequence. Its antigen is unknown. This PCR relied on a set of 60 Vbeta primers and 13 Jbeta primers. Repertoires were generated with immunoSEQ multiplex PCR, while TCRdb's copy carries only in-frame clones and drops some. The sample lists approximately 100,000 clones, over 8% occurring once. This specimen comes from a study of cytomegalovirus exposure and HLA in healthy donors. Points from the study as a whole: Highly shared sequence variants in one cluster were likely a sequencing artifact.

The source material was PBMCs. The receptor comes from a man aged 50 or older in good health and CMV-seropositive.

This chain's CDR3 is CASSLGRDRGLYEQYF. Written as DNA, the CDR3 is TGTGCCAGCAGCTTAGGCCGGGACAGGGGGCTCTACGAGCAGTACTTC. V gene TRBV7-9 combines with J gene TRBJ2-7, with 12 bases identical to TRBD1. CDR1 and CDR2 (germline): SEHNR, FQNEAQ (reference sequence). This CDR3 has 16 residues. V lost 1 base and J lost 3; bases outside the gene matches: 4.